This TCR beta chain comes out of a study of cytomegalovirus exposure and HLA in healthy donors. Findings of the study overall: Presence/absence analyses assumed roughly uniform sequencing depth across donors, which may not hold. Sequences of the TCR beta chain were said to predict the HLA-A and HLA-B alleles of most subjects accurately. Testing in vitro showed a few CMV-associated chains specific for CMV antigens.

Germline values: CDR1 SGHAT, CDR2 FQNNGV. The CDR3 has 12 amino acids. V lost 2 bases and J lost 6, with 7 bases in between. The primer mix had 60 Vbeta and 13 Jbeta primers. Clones were read by immunoSEQ multiplex PCR, and TCRdb kept only the in-frame ones, dropping some. The table includes about 130,000 clones, 73% detected once. On this clone itself: The target antigen is unknown.

The sequenced material came from PBMCs. The sequence was collected from a man in his fifties or sixties in good health and CMV-seropositive. This rearrangement joins TRBV11-2 to TRBJ1-2; D not resolved. The CDR3 nucleotides read TGTGCCAGCAGCTTATTGGGAGATGGCTACACCTTC. This encodes CASSLLGDGYTF.